Below are 24 T cell receptor beta chains sequenced from a single sample in a study of cytotoxic CD8 clonotypes in ibrutinib-treated CLL. The table came from immunoSEQ multiplex PCR; TCRdb's copy has only in-frame clones and leaves some out. The data hold some 310,000 clones, with just under 80% observed a single time. The source was PBMCs, collected before ibrutinib treatment. These TCRs come from a human donor with chronic lymphocytic leukemia.

V is TRBV19 and J is TRBJ2-7, with 8 bases identical to TRBD1. With V trimmed by 10 bases and J by 2 bases, 10 bases remained unmatched. The CDR3 spans 14 residues. The germline CDR1 and CDR2 sequences are LNHDA and SQIVND (reference sequence). The CDR3 is CATSNRDRTYEQYF. Here the CDR3 DNA reads TGTGCCACCAGCAACCGGGACAGGACCTACGAGCAGTACTTC.

This clone was seen only once. The V and J genes are TRBV2 and TRBJ1-4; 7 bases are shared with TRBD1. V was clipped by 7 bases and J by 7 bases; unmatched bases: 9. Germline loops: CDR1 SNHLY, CDR2 FYNNEI. This CDR3 is 14 amino acids long. CDR3 loop: CASNDRVFSEKLFF. CDR3 DNA: TGTGCCAGCAATGACAGGGTTTTTAGTGAAAAACTGTTTTTT.

DNA of the CDR3: TGTGCCAGCAGCCCTCTGGGAGAGGGTAATTACGAGCAGTACTTC. Its protein is CASSPLGEGNYEQYF. The chain has TRBV28 and TRBJ2-7; D possibly corresponds to TRBD2 (5 bases). There are 15 residues in the CDR3. Germline CDR1 is MDHEN and CDR2 is SYDVKM. V shed 6 bases and J shed 4 bases, with 19 bases lying between them.

This rearrangement joins TRBV21-1 to TRBJ1-3; no check of the table's D call, TRBD1, against the DNA was made. TRBV21-1 is a pseudogene segment. The CDR3 covers 15 residues. The CDR3: CASSSGTGVGNTIYF. In nucleotides, the CDR3 is TGTGCCAGCAGTTCCGGGACAGGGGTTGGAAACACCATATATTTT.

The rearrangement joins TRBV5-1 to TRBJ1-4, with TRBD1 as a possible D gene (6 bases). The CDR3 has 15 residues. Germline CDR1 SGHRS, CDR2 YFSETQ. Trimming cost V 4 bases and J 0 bases, with 10 bases left between them. The CDR3 DNA is TGCGCCAGCAGCGCCGCAGGGGCAACTAATGAAAAACTGTTTTTT. Protein product: CASSAAGATNEKLFF.

The CDR3, as DNA: TGTGCCAGCCTTCAGGAGGAAATAGGGAGAGCCGAGCAGTACTTC. This codes for CASLQEEIGRAEQYF. The chain has TRBV7-8 and TRBJ2-7, with D possibly matching TRBD2 (5 bases). V lost 8 bases and J 6 bases, leaving 23 bases between the germline ends. The CDR3 is 15 amino acids. Germline V gene data show CDR1 as SGHVS and CDR2 as FQNEAQ.

This clone has a single count. The rearrangement links TRBV19 to TRBJ2-7; D is ambiguous. Trimming removed 5 bases from V and 3 bases from J, with 17 bases in between. The CDR3 totals 15 residues. Germline values: CDR1 LNHDA, CDR2 SQIVND (reference sequence). DNA for the CDR3: TGTGCCAGTAGTCCAATCCACAGTTCCAGCTACGAGCAGTACTTC. Protein product: CASSPIHSSSYEQYF.

This chain uses TRBV7-9 with TRBJ1-5; D gene ambiguous. The CDR3 extends over 14 amino acids. Trimming shortened V by 0 bases and J by 1 base, and 4 bases separated the two germline ends. The germline V gene encodes CDR1 SEHNR and CDR2 FQNEAQ (reference sequence). CDR3 region: CASSLATSNQPQHF. CDR3 in DNA: TGTGCCAGCAGCTTAGCCACGAGCAATCAGCCCCAGCATTTT.

This chain joins TRBV11-2 and TRBJ2-5, with 8 bases aligning to TRBD1. V dropped 6 bases and J dropped 2; count of bases not matched to a gene: 8. From germline, CDR1 is SGHAT and CDR2 FQNNGV. The CDR3 loop spans 15 amino acids. CDR3 bases: TGTGCCAGCAGTGGCCGGGACAGGATACAAGAGACCCAGTACTTC. It encodes CASSGRDRIQETQYF.

The chain links TRBV18 to TRBJ2-7; D is possibly TRBD1 or TRBD2 (5 bases each). In germline, CDR1 is KGHSH, CDR2 LQKENI. V was cut by 8 bases and J by 3 bases, with 11 bases left in between. The length of the CDR3 is 12 residues. In DNA form, the CDR3 reads TGTGCCAGCGGGACGGATCTCTACGAGCAGTACTTC. Translated, it gives CASGTDLYEQYF.

This chain uses TRBV5-6 with TRBJ2-1, with D hard to call. Per germline, CDR1 SGHDT and CDR2 YYEEEE. Trimming left V 3 bases short and J 6 bases short, with 4 bases between. CDR3 length: 11 residues. The CDR3 DNA sequence: TGTGCCAGCAGCTCCATCAATGAGCAGTTCTTC. The encoded protein is CASSSINEQFF.

The chain is built from TRBV9 and TRBJ1-1, with D possibly matching TRBD1 (5 bases). The germline V gene encodes CDR1 SGDLS and CDR2 YYNGEE. The CDR3 runs 14 residues. Between the trimmed V and J ends, which lost 2 bases and 1 base, there was a span of 9 bases. The chain's CDR3 is CASSVTGGNTEAFF. CDR3 DNA sequence: TGTGCCAGCAGCGTTACCGGGGGGAACACTGAAGCTTTCTTT.

The CDR3 spells CASSDSGTGGEKLFF. The CDR3 DNA follows: TGTGCCAGCAGTGACTCCGGGACAGGGGGCGAAAAACTGTTTTTT. This chain connects TRBV25-1 to TRBJ1-4, with TRBD1 matching 12 bases. Trimming took 3 bases from V and 8 from J; bases not matched to a gene: 4. Germline CDR1 MGHDK, CDR2 SYGVNS. CDR3 size: 15 residues.

Only a few counts were recorded for this clone. CDR3 in amino acids: CASSEGRGREQYF. In DNA, the CDR3 is TGTGCCAGCAGTGAAGGCAGGGGGCGCGAGCAGTACTTC. The gene calls are TRBV6-4 and TRBJ2-7; TRBD1 matches 8 bases. V trimming: 3 bases; J trimming: 6 bases; junction bases outside the gene matches: 4. CDR1 is MRHNA and CDR2 is SNTAGT in the germline V gene. This CDR3 is 13 amino acids long.

The chain recombines TRBV5-6 with TRBJ2-7, with a possible D match to TRBD1 (6 bases). The germline gives CDR1 SGHDT, CDR2 YYEEEE. CDR3 length: 14 amino acids. V lost 0 bases to trimming and J lost 2 bases, with 9 bases between them. The CDR3 spells CASSLGAGAYEQYF. The CDR3 bases are TGTGCCAGCAGCTTGGGGGCAGGGGCCTACGAGCAGTACTTC.

The CDR3 protein is CASSQAGDSTEAFF. In DNA, the CDR3 is TGTGCCAGCAGCCAGGCAGGGGATAGCACTGAAGCTTTCTTT. This chain joins TRBV11-3 and TRBJ1-1; tentative D call: TRBD1 (6 bases). Trimming stripped 5 bases from V and 4 bases from J, with 14 bases between. This CDR3 region has 14 residues. Per the germline V gene, CDR1 is SGHNT and CDR2 is YENEEA.

This chain links TRBV7-3 with TRBJ2-3, with TRBD2 matching over 11 bases. Germline assignment: CDR1 SGHTA and CDR2 FQGTGA. V shed 3 bases, J shed 6 bases, and the junction held 17 bases outside the gene matches. The CDR3 contains 19 residues. The CDR3 protein is CASSLKLAGGRGHVDTQYF. In nucleotides, the CDR3 is TGTGCCAGCAGCTTGAAGCTAGCGGGAGGCCGCGGACATGTGGATACGCAGTATTTT.

The chain carries TRBV18 and TRBJ1-1; the match to TRBD1 covers 9 bases. J was trimmed by 5 bases and V by 0 bases; bases with no gene match: 7. This CDR3 has 16 residues. The V gene's germline CDR1 is KGHSH and CDR2 LQKENI. CDR3 in amino acids: CASSPPTGTGNTEAFF. The CDR3 coding sequence is TGTGCCAGCTCACCACCAACCGGGACAGGGAATACTGAAGCTTTCTTT.

The J gene is TRBJ1-1, the V gene TRBV15, with 12 nucleotides matching TRBD1. Germline V gene lookup returns CDR1 LNHNV and CDR2 YYDKDF (reference sequence). The J segment lost 5 bases and the V segment lost 3 bases, leaving 7 bases of the junction unmatched. The CDR3 sequence is 16 residues long. CDR3 coding DNA: TGTGCCACCAGCAGGGGGGGACAGGGGGCGAGGACTGAAGCTTTCTTT. Translated, it gives CATSRGGQGARTEAFF. Looking up the rest from reference TRBV15 and TRBJ1-1 gives the full variable domain: DAMVIQNPRYQVTQFGKPVTLSCSQTLNHNVMYWYQQKSSQAPKLLFHYYDKDFNNEADTPDNFQSRRPNTSFCFLDIRSPGLGDTAMYLCATSRGGQGARTEAFFGQGTRLTVV.

This clone appeared once. The V gene is TRBV6-1, the J gene TRBJ2-1; D might be TRBD1 (5 bases). The CDR3 length is 12 residues. With 2 bases removed from V and 7 bases from J, the gap between germline ends came to 6 bases. The germline V gene encodes CDR1 MNHNS and CDR2 SASEGT. CDR3: CASSEQGNEQFF. CDR3 nucleotide sequence: TGTGCCAGCAGTGAACAGGGAAATGAGCAGTTCTTC.

The chain joins TRBV7-6 to TRBJ2-7; 9 bases align to TRBD1. This CDR3 spans 15 amino acids. The germline gives CDR1 SGHVS, CDR2 FNYEAQ. With 1 base clipped from V and 6 bases from J, the junction kept 7 bases outside the gene matches. CDR3 in DNA: TGTGCCAGCAGCTTAGTGTCGGACAGGGGCCCCGAGCAGTACTTC. Amino acids: CASSLVSDRGPEQYF.

The rearrangement uses TRBV5-4 and TRBJ2-7, with 7 bases matching TRBD2. Per germline, CDR1 SGHNT and CDR2 YYREEE (reference sequence). Trimming cost V 2 bases and J 2 bases; bases outside gene matches: 4. This CDR3 has 14 residues. The CDR3 reads CASSLAGRAYEQYF. The CDR3 coding sequence is TGTGCCAGCAGCTTAGCGGGACGGGCCTACGAGCAGTACTTC.

Only a few counts were recorded for this clone. The chain joins TRBV2 to TRBJ2-7; 8 nucleotides line up with TRBD2. The CDR3 has 13 residues. Germline CDR1 is SNHLY and CDR2 is FYNNEI. The V gene end was trimmed by 6 bases and the J gene end by 4 bases; junction bases not matched to a gene: 5. The CDR3 region is CASRLAGTYEQYF. CDR3 DNA: TGTGCCAGCAGATTAGCGGGAACTTACGAGCAGTACTTC.

The rearrangement uses TRBV6-1 and TRBJ1-6; weak D call: TRBD1 (5 bases). Germline CDR1 reads MNHNS; CDR2 reads SASEGT. Trimming stripped 4 bases from V and 8 bases from J, with 18 bases between. This CDR3 spans 16 amino acids. The CDR3 sequence is CASSGLFGDSYSPLHF. The CDR3 DNA is TGTGCCAGCAGTGGACTCTTTGGGGACTCGTATTCACCCCTCCACTTT.